This T cell receptor beta chain was retrieved from a study of blood T cell repertoires in COVID-19. This clone was recorded once. As originally analysed: Quantification of nucleated cells was approximated via reference gene primer amplification. Here immunoSEQ multiplex PCR was the method, and the copy in TCRdb shows in-frame clones only, minus some. D and trimming were read from the DNA, whereas the V and J calls and clone size are those reported in that table. The sample includes some 240,000 clones, approximately 81% of them seen just once. CDR1 SGHTA and CDR2 FQGNSA come from the germline V gene. V was shortened by 5 bases and J by 4 bases, with 23 bases between the two germline ends. The CDR3 spans 17 residues.

This TCR was recovered from a woman aged 50 to 65 who had been exposed to COVID-19. The chain recombines TRBV7-2 with TRBJ1-2; D may be TRBD1 (6 bases). The sequencing sample was made of PBMCs or T cells enriched from blood (not recorded which). The CDR3 DNA reads as TGTGCCAGCAGCCCTTCAGGGGCTTCCGGCGGGTTCTATGGCTACACCTTC. It specifies CASSPSGASGGFYGYTF.